The clone carrying this T cell receptor (beta chain) was recorded only once. Its antigen is currently unknown. It was 200 to 250 ng DNA, 31,000 or so T cell genomes, that sorted-subset replicate PCRs used. Using immunoSEQ multiplex PCR, the repertoire was profiled, and TCRdb retains in-frame clones only, with some absent. The sample has about 980,000 clones, over 75% seen once. This sample was included in a study of shared clonotypes between healthy human individuals. As for the study in general: Sampling drew on donors who were two women and a few men aged 18 to 49. Per-donor plates numbered three CD4 naive, three CD4 memory, two CD8 naive and one CD8 memory.

Findings of the study overall: How much donors shared clonotypes was expected to be affected by sequencing depth.

Germline V lookup: CDR1 MGHRA, CDR2 YSYEKL. Losses at the gene ends were 1 base for V and 1 base for J; bases not matched to a gene: 11. The CDR3 length is 18 residues. What was sequenced was memory CD4+ T cells sorted from blood. Subset here: CD45RA-negative fraction. V usage is TRBV4-1 and J usage is TRBJ2-3; 7 nucleotides match TRBD2. The TCR originated in a man aged 18 to 29 in good health. The chain's CDR3 is CASSQGLMRRGGTDTQYF. The CDR3, as DNA: TGCGCCAGCAGCCAAGGGCTCATGAGACGGGGGGGCACAGATACGCAGTATTTT.